This TCR beta chain was sequenced in a study of cytomegalovirus exposure and HLA in healthy donors. Overall study context: An analysis done earlier identified some 120 million unique TCR beta sequences from approximately 170 million T cells. Points from the study as a whole: A few V segments could not be told apart, such as TRBV6-2 and TRBV6-3, and were left out. Rare sequences made up most TCRs, while some public TCRs were found in many donors.

J lost 4 bases, V lost 3 bases, and 4 bases had no gene match. Germline CDR1 and CDR2: MNHNS and SASEGT. The CDR3 spans 16 residues. On this clone: Its matching antigen is unknown.

The PCR ran on 60 Vbeta and 13 Jbeta primers. The assay was immunoSEQ multiplex PCR, and TCRdb's table has in-frame clones only and misses some. Seen here are roughly 96,000 clones, 65% to 85% observed once, and the top ten hold approximately 14%. The receptor was isolated from a woman in her seventies in good health and CMV-seropositive. Sequenced material: PBMCs. The gene calls are TRBV6-1 and TRBJ2-1, with 12 bases identical to TRBD2. The CDR3 here is CASSDYTSGRYNEQFF. Written as DNA, the CDR3 is TGTGCCAGCAGTGATTATACTAGCGGGAGGTACAATGAGCAGTTCTTC.